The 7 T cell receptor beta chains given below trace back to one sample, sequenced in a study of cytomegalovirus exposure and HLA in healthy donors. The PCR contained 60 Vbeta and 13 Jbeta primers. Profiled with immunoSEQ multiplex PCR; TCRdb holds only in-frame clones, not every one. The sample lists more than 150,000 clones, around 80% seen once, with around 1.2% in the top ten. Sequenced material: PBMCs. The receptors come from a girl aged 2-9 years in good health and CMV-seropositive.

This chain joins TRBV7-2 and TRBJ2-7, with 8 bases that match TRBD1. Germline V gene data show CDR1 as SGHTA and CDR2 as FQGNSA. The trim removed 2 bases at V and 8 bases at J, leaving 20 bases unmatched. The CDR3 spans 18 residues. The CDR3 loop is CASSLWLAASGTGSKQYF. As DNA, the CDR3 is TGTGCCAGCAGCTTATGGTTGGCGGCCTCGGGGACAGGATCCAAGCAGTACTTC.

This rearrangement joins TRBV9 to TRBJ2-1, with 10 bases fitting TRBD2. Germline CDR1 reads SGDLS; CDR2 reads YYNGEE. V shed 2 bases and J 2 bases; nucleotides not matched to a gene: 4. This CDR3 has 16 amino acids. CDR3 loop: CASSVSGRPTYNEQFF. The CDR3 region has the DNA TGTGCCAGCAGCGTTAGCGGGAGGCCCACCTACAATGAGCAGTTCTTC.

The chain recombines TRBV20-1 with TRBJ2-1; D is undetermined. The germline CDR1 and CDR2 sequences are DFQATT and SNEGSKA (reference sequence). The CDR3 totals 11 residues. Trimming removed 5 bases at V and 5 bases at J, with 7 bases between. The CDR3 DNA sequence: TGCAGTGCTCGACTGCACAATGAGCAGTTCTTC. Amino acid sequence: CSARLHNEQFF.

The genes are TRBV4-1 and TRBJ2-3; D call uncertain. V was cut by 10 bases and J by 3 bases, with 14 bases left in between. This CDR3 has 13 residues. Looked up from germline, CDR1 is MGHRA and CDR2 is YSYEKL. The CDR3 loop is CATSLSSTDTQYF. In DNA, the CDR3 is TGCGCCACATCCCTCTCGAGTACAGATACGCAGTATTTT.

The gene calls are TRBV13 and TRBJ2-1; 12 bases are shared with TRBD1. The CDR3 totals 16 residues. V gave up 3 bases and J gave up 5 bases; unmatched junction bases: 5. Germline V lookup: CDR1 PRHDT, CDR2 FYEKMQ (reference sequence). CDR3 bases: TGTGCCAGCAGCTTTCCCGGGACAGGGGGCCACAATGAGCAGTTCTTC. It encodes CASSFPGTGGHNEQFF. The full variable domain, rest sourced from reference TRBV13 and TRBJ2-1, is AAGVIQSPRHLIKEKRETATLKCYPIPRHDTVYWYQQGPGQDPQFLISFYEKMQSDKGSIPDRFSAQQFSDYHSELNMSSLELGDSALYFCASSFPGTGGHNEQFFGPGTRLTVL.

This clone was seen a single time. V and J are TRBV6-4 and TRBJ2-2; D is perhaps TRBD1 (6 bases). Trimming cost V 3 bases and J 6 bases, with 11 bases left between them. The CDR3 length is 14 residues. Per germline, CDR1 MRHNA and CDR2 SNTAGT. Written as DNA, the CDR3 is TGTGCCAGCAGTGAAGAACAGGGATCCGGGGAGCTGTTTTTT. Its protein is CASSEEQGSGELFF.

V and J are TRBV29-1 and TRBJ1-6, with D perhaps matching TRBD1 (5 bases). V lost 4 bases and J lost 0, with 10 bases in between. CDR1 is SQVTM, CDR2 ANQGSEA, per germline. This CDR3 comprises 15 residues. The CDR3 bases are TGCAGCGTTGTCACAGGCAGCTCCTATAATTCACCCCTCCACTTT. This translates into CSVVTGSSYNSPLHF.